Shown below are 23 T cell receptor beta chains from a single sample sequenced in a study of cytomegalovirus exposure and HLA in healthy donors. The method was immunoSEQ multiplex PCR; TCRdb's version includes in-frame clones alone and lacks a portion of them. The profile shows 190,000 or so clones, roughly 84% of them singletons. Sequenced material: PBMCs. All receptors come from a woman aged 30 to 39 in good health and CMV-seropositive.

As regards this clone: Other DNA sequences in the sample encode the same CDR3. CDR3: CASSYRGNTEAFF. The CDR3 DNA reads TGTGCCAGCAGTTACCGGGGGAACACTGAAGCTTTCTTT. V and J are TRBV6-5 and TRBJ1-1; no firm D call. Germline-derived CDR1 and CDR2 are MNHEY and SVGAGI. Trimming pared 2 bases from V and 1 base from J, leaving 5 bases between. This CDR3 region has 13 residues.

V gene TRBV4-2 combines with J gene TRBJ2-1; TRBD2 matches 10 bases. Germline V CDR1 and CDR2: LGHNA, YNFKEQ. The V and J ends lost 3 bases and 5 bases, in that order; junction bases with no gene match: 4. The CDR3 is 15 residues long. CDR3 protein: CASSHRLAGDNEQFF. DNA of the CDR3: TGTGCCAGCAGCCACCGTCTAGCGGGAGACAATGAGCAGTTCTTC.

The chain has TRBV5-4 and TRBJ2-7; D gene ambiguous. The CDR3 spans 13 residues. CDR1 is SGHNT and CDR2 is YYREEE in the germline V gene (reference sequence). Trimming removed 2 bases at V and 0 bases at J, with 6 bases between. The CDR3 DNA follows: TGTGCCAGCAGCTTCGTCAGCTCCTACGAGCAGTACTTC. Protein product: CASSFVSSYEQYF.

V is TRBV27 and J is TRBJ2-6, with D perhaps TRBD1 (5 bases). This CDR3 has 17 residues. V was trimmed by 4 bases and J by 0 bases, leaving 13 bases between them. Germline CDR1 MNHEY, CDR2 SMNVEV (reference sequence). The CDR3, as DNA: TGTGCCAGCAGTTCGACAGCCCGGGTCTCTGGGGCCAACGTCCTGACTTTC. The encoded protein is CASSSTARVSGANVLTF.

The chain uses TRBV5-4 and TRBJ1-2; TRBD1 agrees at 9 bases. Germline V gene data show CDR1 as SGHNT and CDR2 as YYREEE (reference sequence). Trimming took 4 bases from V and 4 from J; bases not matched to a gene: 11. The CDR3 totals 16 residues. The CDR3 DNA is TGTGCCAGCAGCCGCCCACAGGGGGCGTCTATCTATGGCTACACCTTC. This translates into CASSRPQGASIYGYTF.

The sample holds one count of this clone. The same CDR3 arises from other DNA sequences in this sample as well. V usage is TRBV2 and J usage is TRBJ2-5; D unresolved. The CDR3 consists of 11 residues. Deletions cut 5 bases from V and 2 bases from J, with 3 bases between. Germline-derived CDR1 and CDR2 are SNHLY and FYNNEI. In nucleotides, the CDR3 is TGTGCCAGCAGTCCACAAGAGACCCAGTACTTC. Encoded protein: CASSPQETQYF.

V gene TRBV7-9 combines with J gene TRBJ2-7; tentative D call: TRBD2 (6 bases). This CDR3 region has 12 residues. V lost 11 bases and J 0 bases, leaving 11 bases between the germline ends. Germline V CDR1 and CDR2: SEHNR, FQNEAQ (reference sequence). CDR3 DNA: TGTGCCGGGAGGAGAGACTCCTACGAGCAGTACTTC. Its translation: CAGRRDSYEQYF.

The CDR3 nucleotides are TGTGCCAGCTCGGCGGGGAATGTAGGGACAGCTGAGCAGTTCTTC. Translation: CASSAGNVGTAEQFF. The gene calls are TRBV18 and TRBJ2-1; weak D call: TRBD1 (7 bases). The V gene's germline CDR1 is KGHSH and CDR2 LQKENI. The CDR3 runs 15 residues. Trimming removed 6 bases at V and 9 bases at J, with 21 bases between.

This clone has only one observation. V gene TRBV4-1 combines with J gene TRBJ2-3; 10 bases are shared with TRBD2. V trimming: 1 base; J trimming: 2 bases; junction bases outside the gene matches: 6. CDR3 length: 17 residues. Germline CDR1 and CDR2: MGHRA and YSYEKL. DNA of the CDR3: TGCGCCAGCAGCCAAGCCCGGACTAGCGGTTACACAGATACGCAGTATTTT. Protein sequence: CASSQARTSGYTDTQYF.

The chain employs TRBV5-1 and TRBJ2-7, with D uncertain. This CDR3 spans 14 amino acids. Trimming removed 0 bases at V and 0 bases at J, with 7 bases between. CDR1 and CDR2 from the germline V gene are SGHRS and YFSETQ. The CDR3 DNA reads as TGCGCCAGCAGCTTGGCGCGGAGCTCCTACGAGCAGTACTTC. It translates to CASSLARSSYEQYF.

The gene calls are TRBV19 and TRBJ1-2, with D maybe TRBD1 (5 bases). CDR1 LNHDA and CDR2 SQIVND come from the germline V gene (reference sequence). The length of the CDR3 is 14 residues. V was cut by 5 bases and J by 4 bases, with 14 bases left in between. CDR3 in DNA: TGTGCCAGTAGTCCCCCCGGGGGAGGCTATGGCTACACCTTC. Protein: CASSPPGGGYGYTF.

The chain carries TRBV6-5 and TRBJ1-3, with D perhaps matching TRBD1 (5 bases). The V and J ends lost 6 bases and 1 base respectively, with 13 bases between them. Germline V gene data show CDR1 as MNHEY and CDR2 as SVGAGI. This CDR3 has 15 residues. The CDR3 DNA sequence: TGTGCCAGCAGGTTGGGGGGAGTATCTGGAAACACCATATATTTT. Translated: CASRLGGVSGNTIYF.

This sequence joins TRBV9 and TRBJ2-5, with TRBD2 matching over 9 bases. The germline V gene has CDR1 SGDLS and CDR2 YYNGEE. There are 14 residues in the CDR3. J gave up 4 bases and V 4 bases, and 5 bases lay outside the gene matches. The CDR3 is CASSRGLARETQYF. The CDR3 coding sequence is TGTGCCAGCAGCCGCGGACTAGCGAGAGAGACCCAGTACTTC.

Remarks on this clone: This same CDR3 is encoded by further DNA sequences in the sample. This chain links TRBV7-9 with TRBJ1-5; unclear D gene. CDR1 SEHNR and CDR2 FQNEAQ come from the germline V gene (reference sequence). CDR3 length equals 12 residues. Trimming shortened V by 4 bases and J by 6 bases, and 7 bases separated the two germline ends. The CDR3 loop reads CASSSTGQPQHF. The DNA of the CDR3 is TGTGCCAGCAGCTCTACGGGTCAGCCCCAGCATTTT.

In this sample, this clone turned up many times. This chain links TRBV7-2 with TRBJ2-7, with D possibly TRBD2 on 5 matching bases. The CDR3 consists of 14 residues. Germline V gene data show CDR1 as SGHTA and CDR2 as FQGNSA. V dropped 4 bases and J dropped 2 bases, with 12 bases sitting between them. The CDR3 DNA follows: TGTGCCAGCAGCTCCGGAGGAAACCCCTACGAGCAGTACTTC. Translating gives CASSSGGNPYEQYF.

V is TRBV6-5 and J is TRBJ2-3; 8 positions match TRBD2. V gave up 8 bases and J gave up 7 bases; unmatched junction bases: 8. The germline V gene encodes CDR1 MNHEY and CDR2 SVGAGI. This CDR3 region has 13 residues. CDR3 sequence: CASGAGVENTQYF. CDR3 nucleotide sequence: TGTGCCAGCGGAGCGGGAGTGGAAAATACGCAGTATTTT.

This CDR3 is CASSLAGGLYEQYF. The CDR3 region has the DNA TGTGCCAGCAGTTTAGCGGGAGGGCTGTACGAGCAGTACTTC. The V and J genes are TRBV6-5 and TRBJ2-7; 11 bases agree with TRBD2. Germline V gene sequence: CDR1 MNHEY, CDR2 SVGAGI. Trimming removed 4 bases from V and 4 bases from J; junction bases left unmatched: 3. This CDR3 region has 14 residues.

This chain joins TRBV14 and TRBJ1-4; D gene unclear. V gave up 1 base and J gave up 8 bases, with 14 bases separating them. Germline V gene data show CDR1 as SGHDN and CDR2 as FVKESK. The CDR3 spans 15 residues. This chain's CDR3 is CASSQVGSLEEKLFF. CDR3 DNA: TGTGCCAGCAGCCAAGTGGGTAGTCTGGAGGAAAAACTGTTTTTT.

This rearrangement joins TRBV30 to TRBJ2-1; TRBD2 agrees at 11 bases. Germline V gene lookup returns CDR1 GTSNPN and CDR2 SVGIG (reference sequence). The CDR3 runs to 14 residues. V shed 4 bases, J shed 6 bases, and the junction held 5 bases outside the gene matches. CDR3: CAWNSGRGLNEQFF. CDR3 sequence (DNA): TGTGCCTGGAATAGCGGGAGGGGTCTCAATGAGCAGTTCTTC.

The chain couples TRBV5-4 to TRBJ1-2; 7 bases map to TRBD1. This CDR3 is built from 13 residues. Germline V gives CDR1 SGHNT, CDR2 YYREEE (reference sequence). Losses at the gene ends were 5 bases for V and 4 bases for J; bases not matched to a gene: 5. The CDR3 here is CASSTGQSYGYTF. Written as DNA, the CDR3 is TGTGCCAGCAGTACGGGACAGTCCTATGGCTACACCTTC.

This clone turned up a few times. The chain employs TRBV6-1 and TRBJ2-7; no reliable D call. Germline CDR1 reads MNHNS; CDR2 reads SASEGT. The length of the CDR3 is 14 residues. V lost 0 bases and J 4 bases, leaving 10 bases between the germline ends. CDR3 sequence: CASSEAPNLYEQYF. The CDR3, as DNA: TGTGCCAGCAGTGAAGCGCCTAACCTATACGAGCAGTACTTC.

The rearrangement uses TRBV7-8 and TRBJ1-3; D is unresolved. Germline CDR1 and CDR2: SGHVS and FQNEAQ. CDR3 length: 14 amino acids. The V end was cut by 1 base, the J end by 2 bases, with 6 bases between. CDR3 amino acids: CASSLGLAGNTIYF. The DNA of the CDR3 is TGTGCCAGCAGCTTAGGGCTGGCTGGAAACACCATATATTTT. The entire variable domain, with the rest obtained from reference TRBV7-8 and TRBJ1-3, is as follows: GAGVSQSPRYKVAKRGQDVALRCDPISGHVSLFWYQQALGQGPEFLTYFQNEAQLDKSGLPSDRFFAERPEGSVSTLKIQRTQQEDSAVYLCASSLGLAGNTIYFGEGSWLTVV.

This chain connects TRBV5-6 to TRBJ1-2; D may be TRBD1 (6 bases). Trimming stripped 1 base from V and 5 bases from J, with 15 bases between. The CDR3 extends over 15 amino acids. The germline CDR1 and CDR2 sequences are SGHDT and YYEEEE. CDR3 loop: CASSLFGGTGYGYTF. The CDR3 nucleotides read TGTGCCAGCAGCTTGTTTGGGGGCACAGGATATGGCTACACCTTC.